This TCR beta chain was observed in a study of blood T cells in healthy people across ages. Across the study: The template switching approach captured approximately one barcoded beta molecule for every two T cells.

Germline CDR1 reads DFQATT; CDR2 reads SNEGSKA (reference sequence). The CDR3 runs to 15 residues. V was clipped by 4 bases and J by 2 bases, with 17 bases between them. Through a sample-barcoded 5' primer and a J-beta primer mix, a second PCR was run for about 7 to 12 cycles. TCRdb reanalysed the 5' RACE reads using MiXCR and keeps one entry per CDR3 protein. The table shows 550,000 to 700,000 distinct CDR3 sequences, with roughly 29% occurring only once. General study results and limits: Significant beta diversity loss was already apparent by age approximately 40, declining roughly linearly.

Each sample provided at least 6 micrograms of extracted total RNA. This clonotype came up a few times. What it recognizes is unknown. The clonotype was recovered from a woman in her 70s in good health. The specimen was blood. J is TRBJ2-5 and V is TRBV20-1; either TRBD1 or TRBD2 may fit D (5 bases each). The CDR3 DNA follows: TGCAGTGCTATAGACGGGTCGAGGGGACAAGAGACCCAGTACTTC. Protein sequence: CSAIDGSRGQETQYF.